This T cell receptor (beta chain) stems from a study of blood T cell repertoires in COVID-19. Study background: Samples taken during acute and convalescent COVID-19 were collected in the United States, Italy and Spain.

Seattle-derived patients entered the study during active infection and were followed longitudinally. Original data processing: How many nucleated cells were present was estimated from reference gene primer amplification. TCRdb's table, derived via immunoSEQ multiplex PCR, lists solely in-frame clones and lacks some. The V and J calls and clone size are taken from that table; D and trimming were inferred from the DNA. The data show about 55,000 clones, roughly 87% seen once. Sequencing was performed on peripheral blood. The clonotype was recovered from a man aged 35 to 55 with COVID-19, enrolled during active disease.

The CDR3 sequence is CASSLQGVIGELFF. The DNA for the CDR3 is TGTGCCAGCAGCTTACAGGGGGTAATCGGGGAGCTGTTTTTT. The chain combines TRBV7-9 with TRBJ2-2; 7 positions match TRBD1. Germline CDR1 and CDR2: SEHNR and FQNEAQ (reference sequence). This CDR3 spans 14 amino acids. Trimming removed 2 bases from V and 7 bases from J; junction bases left unmatched: 4.